This T cell receptor beta chain was documented in a study of PD-L1 blockade in urothelial cancer. Study details: Patients' atezolizumab regimen, 1,200 mg intravenously every 3 weeks, began around 2014.

Time point reported: pretreatment peripheral blood. Patients were diagnosed with urothelial carcinoma, either locally advanced or metastatic. Between 1 and 8 samples, pretreatment and on-treatment, were given by each patient. Per the germline V gene, CDR1 is LGHNA and CDR2 is YNFKEQ. Germline trimming cut 1 base from V and 5 bases from J; bases unmatched to any gene: 9. CDR3 size: 16 residues. Every PCR was spiked with synthetic TCR analog templates. Assay used: immunoSEQ multiplex PCR; TCRdb lists only in-frame clones, some missing. The sample consists of around 38,000 clones, under 90% of them appearing once.

The rearrangement joins TRBV4-2 to TRBJ2-5; the match to TRBD1 covers 8 bases. The clonotype comes from a man aged 60 to 75 with urothelial cancer. The sample was PBMCs, taken around atezolizumab (anti-PD-L1) treatment. This CDR3 reads CASSQVGRGRGETQYF. As DNA, the CDR3 is TGTGCCAGCAGCCAAGTCGGCAGGGGGCGCGGTGAGACCCAGTACTTC.